This TCR beta chain was recorded in a study of shared T cell receptors in the human thymus. The CDR3 runs 16 residues. Trimming removed 3 bases from V and 0 bases from J, with 15 bases in between. Germline V CDR1 and CDR2: SGHNT, YENEEA. Method: immunoSEQ multiplex PCR; TCRdb's copy keeps in-frame clones and lacks some. This sample carries about 540,000 clones, about 84% of them seen once, and the ten largest clones take more than 0.01%. The same sample was also studied in work on human thymus T cells. From that report: Each of the donors was a healthy Finnish infant who was undergoing open corrective cardiac surgery for congenital heart defects. Corrective heart surgery yielded the resections from which the thymus tissue came. Seemingly biased V and J gene usage marked thymic and blood repertoires.

This chain links TRBV11-3 with TRBJ2-7; possible D gene TRBD2, 7 bases. The clonotype originates from a boy younger than two with a congenital heart defect. The sequenced sample consisted of thymocytes. CDR3 residues: CASSLGGPASSYEQYF. The CDR3 coding sequence is TGTGCCAGCAGCTTGGGGGGGCCCGCAAGCTCCTACGAGCAGTACTTC.